The source of this TCR beta chain is a study of cytomegalovirus exposure and HLA in healthy donors (dated by TCRdb to the late 2010s). As for the study more broadly: An earlier analysis of 587 of the donors reported about 280 Gb of sequence data and around 110 million unique TCR beta sequences obtained from approximately 180 million T cells. Roughly 300 gigabases of sequencing data and around 85 million unique TCR sequences made up an early release that covered roughly 670 HLA-typed donors. Of the 300 to 450 genotyped donors, 75% to 85% were placed in the genetic ancestry cluster associated with self-reported Caucasian donors. The aim of the study was to test whether cataloging public T cell receptors could identify signatures of past pathogen exposure. The study profiled the T cell repertoires of around 700 subjects by immunosequencing and related them to cytomegalovirus serostatus. Besides the first cohort of 500 to 700 subjects, a separate validation cohort made up of roughly 130 different subjects was used. To predict cytomegalovirus infection status, the study combined high-throughput TCR immunosequencing, statistical association of individual TCRs with disease status, and machine learning. To study patterns of TCR occurrence, a later analysis re-analyzed previously published TCR beta repertoires from more than 550 donors and added high-resolution HLA genotyping. The later analysis used no new phenotypic data to find candidate immune exposures, relying instead on TCR beta sequences and their occurrence across donors. An earlier analysis of approximately 580 of the donors used high-throughput TCR beta sequencing to judge whether each TCR beta V gene segment behaved as functional or pseudogenic. Donor age, sex, ethnicity and CMV serostatus were collected together with the repertoire data. In a later genetic analysis, genome-wide SNP genotypes for about three fifths of the 666 donors were used, and that subset was treated as a discovery cohort. Every discovery cohort repertoire had been produced on one sequencing platform. Both class I and class II loci were covered by HLA typing, at four-digit resolution. The number of typed donors differed by locus: 629-630 for A, B, C, DRB1 and DQB1; 522 for DQA1; approximately 600 for DPA1; and 400 to 480 for DPB1. About five DR-DQ haplotypes were handled as single units for association and clustering, since linkage in the cohort was strong. Among almost 400 genotyped donors of the cohort, an average of approximately 240,000 unique TCR beta nucleotide sequences were sequenced per donor, around 20% of them non-productive. Overall results and qualifications from the work: A later genetic analysis associated a missense DCLRE1C variant with V-gene and J-gene trimming of TCR beta chains, and an independent cohort replicated the association. Roughly uniform sequencing depth across donors was assumed in presence/absence analyses, although this assumption may not hold. HLA typing was unavailable for some donors at each locus, so association tests used only the typed subset. A further reported finding was that TCR beta sequences accurately predicted the HLA-A and HLA-B alleles for most subjects in the first cohort. Because counts were too low, about 15 rarely observed V segments, including chromosome 9 orphons, were left out of the earlier analysis of about 620 of the donors. According to a later genetic analysis, donors in an Asian-associated ancestry cluster had fewer N-insertions in productive TCRs than the approximately 700-donor mean. Most TCR sequences were observed very rarely across donors, whereas some public TCRs were present in many individuals. Linkage disequilibrium might explain the correlated functional status among segregating V segments, but an unknown experimental factor could not be excluded. In a later analysis, most CMV-associated TCR beta chains were found to appear HLA-restricted, with HLA associations seemingly driven largely by CMV exposure. In a later analysis, HLA-associated TCR beta chains showed more clonal expansion and lower generation probabilities than non-associated chains that were equally common. The only immune exposure information available for the cohort was CMV serostatus. A cluster of highly shared sequence variants was judged likely to represent a technical artifact of the sequencing pipeline. The study listed 164 TCR beta chains as associated with cytomegalovirus. Assigning TCR associations to individual alleles was difficult when HLA alleles, especially DR and DQ, strongly co-occurred. Cytomegalovirus status was reported to be diagnosed by the classifier with high specificity and sensitivity in both the original and validation cohorts. According to a later analysis, TCR association rates differed among HLA loci, with DRB1 alleles showing the most associated TCRs and HLA-C alleles showing the fewest. The authors suggested that the approach could potentially be generalized to other disease states and immunological phenotypes. Broadly in line with IMGT annotations, most TCR beta V segments showed up in productive rearrangements about 87% or about 30% of the time in an earlier analysis of about 500 of the donors. In vitro tests confirmed that a few of the cytomegalovirus-associated TCR beta chains recognize cytomegalovirus antigens. Some IMGT-functional V segments, including TRBV6-2 and TRBV6-3, could not be told apart with the 87-base-pair reads, so those segments were excluded. Several of the top co-occurrence clusters appeared to be linked to parvovirus B19, influenza, CMV and Epstein-Barr virus, according to a later analysis. The cohort was sequenced for TCR beta chains only, and without alpha or paired-chain data the features that could be detected were limited. In a later analysis, some 18,000 TCR beta sequences were associated with specific HLA alleles at a false discovery rate of 0.05.

Worth noting for this clone: Its specific antigen is unknown. No much larger clone is present one base from it, and per-base qualities are unavailable.

Including the terminal cysteine and phenylalanine, the CDR3 comprises 14 residues. Just CDR3 DNA is preserved here, 42 bases in frame from base 1. The CDR1 and CDR2 encoded by the germline V gene are MNHEY and SVGAGI. V lost 7 bases and J lost 6 bases; the stretch between them is 19 bases long. The cohort was made up of around 720 healthy bone marrow donors. Cohort members were all nominally healthy when sampled, although unrecorded immune exposures were likely present. The donor was CMV seropositive and was included in the group of 250 to 300 seropositive cohort members. Each donor provided a peripheral blood sample, and peripheral blood mononuclear cells were used for TCR beta sequencing. Genomic DNA extraction from the blood cell samples was performed with the Qiagen DNeasy Blood Extraction Kit. Receptor amplification or capture employed the immunoSEQ multiplex PCR assay. A mixture of 60 forward primers for TCR Vbeta segments and 13 reverse primers for TCR Jbeta segments was used in the multiplex PCR. A multiplex PCR assay on genomic DNA amplified the CDR3 region of rearranged TCR beta genes. On the Illumina HiSeq System, the amplified TCR beta libraries were sequenced as 87-base-pair reads. As for the authors' bioinformatics: A later analysis counted tens of millions of unique TCR beta chains across the 670 or so repertoires, and around 12 million of these chains were shared by at least two donors. Raw reads were error-corrected and collapsed into unique sequences by a nearest-neighbor algorithm in which closely related sequences were merged to remove PCR and sequencing errors. Alignment of CDR3 sequences to IMGT reference sequences was used to assign V, D and J gene segments. Each retained sequence needed at least a six-nucleotide match to both a V gene segment and a J gene segment. A rearrangement counted as productive if the CDR3 had no stop codons and remained in frame with V and J, and every other rearrangement counted as non-productive. CDR3 was defined by IMGT convention, running from the second conserved V-encoded cysteine to the conserved J-encoded phenylalanine. The earlier analysis of about 590 of the donors excluded sequences that lacked an unambiguous match to a single V gene segment. An earlier analysis of a few hundred of the donors classified V segments as functional when productive rearrangements were above 56.7% and as segregating when the standard deviation between donors was above 5%. A statistical classification framework was built to diagnose cytomegalovirus status from the catalog of TCR beta chain sequences. In a later analysis, TCR nucleotide sequences were compared against IMGT/GENE-DB human TR gene sequences so that V and J genes could be assigned. In a later analysis, CDR3 sequences and most-parsimonious VDJ recombination scenarios were assigned using the TCRdist pipeline. In a later analysis, every TCR beta chain was defined by the combination of its CDR3 amino acid sequence and its V-gene family, and reads without a unique V-gene family were dropped. To address suspected cross-contamination and a sequencing artifact, a later analysis removed 450 to 700 highly shared, low-generation-probability nucleotide sequences. A later analysis calculated a clonal expansion index for each public chain from normalized within-repertoire ranks of inferred template counts. In a later analysis, generation probabilities were computed with a VDJ recombination model fitted to out-of-frame rearrangements, and the resulting probabilities were checked against IGoR. A later analysis scored TCR-TCR, TCR-HLA and TCR-CMV co-occurrence with hypergeometric tests, applying a repertoire-size bias correction to TCR pairs. A later analysis estimated false discovery rates by permuting HLA or CMV assignments 20 times. A later analysis grouped co-occurring TCRs with DBSCAN, adding TCRdist sequence similarity when clustering within HLA-allele-positive subsets. Co-occurrence clustering excluded repertoires with fewer than 30,000 or more than 120,000 public chains, plus five with anomalous nucleotide sharing. Drawn from immuneACCESS, this table holds only the in-frame rearrangements with V and J called that TCRdb kept. Clones are partly lost; checked studies trace under half to an unresolved V gene and leave the rest unexplained. The V and J calls and clone size come from that table; D and trimming were worked out from the DNA. Recorded for this sample are fewer than 130,000 clones; over 60% of them occurred a single time. Around 2.9% of the sample is in the top ten clones.

The sample taken for sequencing was PBMCs. This chain joins TRBV6-5 to TRBJ2-7; TRBD1 is a weak D gene call, 6 bases matching. The TCR originated in a woman in her sixties or seventies in good health and CMV-seropositive. This receptor carries the CDR3 CASNTIGGVVEQYF. The DNA sequence is TGTGCCAGCAACACGATAGGGGGAGTGGTCGAGCAGTACTTC.